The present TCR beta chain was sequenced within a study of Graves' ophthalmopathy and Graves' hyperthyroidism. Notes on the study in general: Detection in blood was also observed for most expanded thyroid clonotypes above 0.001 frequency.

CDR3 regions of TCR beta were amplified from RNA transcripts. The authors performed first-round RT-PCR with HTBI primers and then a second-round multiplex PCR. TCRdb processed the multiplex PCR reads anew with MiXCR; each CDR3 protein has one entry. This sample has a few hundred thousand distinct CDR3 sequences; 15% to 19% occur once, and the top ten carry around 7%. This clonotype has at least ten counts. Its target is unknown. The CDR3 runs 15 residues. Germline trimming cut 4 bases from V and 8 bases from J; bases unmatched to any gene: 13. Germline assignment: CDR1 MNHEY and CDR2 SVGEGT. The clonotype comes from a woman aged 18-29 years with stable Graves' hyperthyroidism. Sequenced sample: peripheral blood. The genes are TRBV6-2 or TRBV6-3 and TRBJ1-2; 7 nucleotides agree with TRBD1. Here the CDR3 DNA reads TGTGCCAGCAGTTCGAGCACAGGGGTTTTTTCCGGCTACACCTTC. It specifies CASSSSTGVFSGYTF.